This T cell receptor beta chain is from a study of blood T cells in healthy people across ages. Study overall: With template switching, about one barcoded beta molecule was captured per two T cells. Study results and caveats: Higher diversity, along with more naive CD4+ cells, distinguished long-lived donors from aged donors. It was found that TCR beta diversity correlated strongly with the percentage of naive T cells.

A second PCR, run for about 7 to 11 cycles, used a sample-barcoded 5' primer plus a J-beta primer mix. MiXCR, applied by TCRdb to the 5' RACE reads, yields one record per CDR3 protein. The table records 800,000 to 950,000 distinct CDR3 sequences, 25% to 35% of them present only once. With respect to this clonotype: Its cognate antigen is unknown.

From germline, CDR1 is LGHNT and CDR2 FRNRAP. V dropped 5 bases and J dropped 4 bases, with 14 bases sitting between them. There are 14 residues in the CDR3. This same sample was also part of a study on T cells of mothers and their children. That report adds: Every mother produced more than 8.5 million TCR beta CDR3 reads, whereas every child provided several million.

The V and J genes are TRBV12-5 and TRBJ2-5; D unclear. The receptor comes from a woman between 35 and 50 years old in good health. The sample taken for sequencing was blood. In DNA form, the CDR3 reads TGTGCTAGTGGTCGATCATTAGGGTCAGAGACCCAGTACTTC. It encodes CASGRSLGSETQYF.